This T cell receptor beta chain was sequenced in a study of radiotherapy plus CTLA-4 blockade in lung cancer. The germline V gene has CDR1 MNHEY and CDR2 SMNVEV (reference sequence). The V end lost 6 bases, the J end lost 5 bases, and 10 bases lay between the germline ends. The CDR3 is 12 amino acids. Assay used: immunoSEQ multiplex PCR; TCRdb lists only in-frame clones, some missing. The sample holds 40,000 to 50,000 clones, about 77% seen once. This clone was counted between two and nine times. The starting material was peripheral blood, obtained from a patient treated with radiotherapy plus ipilimumab. The source of this sequence is a human donor with non-small cell lung cancer who had stable disease on radiotherapy plus ipilimumab. The chain is built from TRBV27 and TRBJ1-2; D unclear. The CDR3 DNA follows: TGTGCCAGCAGAGAGGGAGGGTATGGCTACACCTTC. Protein: CASREGGYGYTF.